This T cell receptor beta chain was profiled in a study of shared clonotypes between healthy human individuals (TCRdb year 2020). About the full investigation: A couple of women and a few men aged 18 to 49 years were included in the cohort. For each donor, CD4 naive and CD4 memory were each given three plates, CD8 naive was given two plates, and CD8 memory was given one plate. To estimate repertoire size and how much clonotypes are shared between individuals, the study performed deep sequencing of blood TCR repertoires from roughly five healthy adults. Different laboratories and diverse techniques were used to prepare libraries and sequence TCR repertoires, to increase sequencing depth and limit assay-specific biases. Per donor, leukapheresis produced somewhere between about 0.9 and 9 billion PBMCs. Overall study results and their limits: The small number of donors limited the genetic and exposure-history diversity represented. Rarefaction of sorted-subset datasets indicated incomplete sequencing despite the large sequencing depth. Across a handful of donors, 5% to 6% of naive CD4, roughly 3.8% of naive CD8, around 2.1% of memory CD4, and approximately 0.4% of memory CD8 clonotypes were shared. Compared with non-shared clonotypes, the clonotypes found in all four sorted-subset donors had higher generation probabilities. Estimated clonotype richness was generally larger for naive than for memory subsets. Sampling was limited to blood, and TCR repertoires in tissue likely differ from TCR repertoires in blood. Pairwise subsampling indicated that sequencing depth was expected to affect the degree of clonotype sharing among donors.

Points on this clone: What antigen it recognizes has not been identified. No base qualities exist here, and no much larger clone lies one base off it.

CDR1 SGHTA and CDR2 FQGNSA are derived from the germline V gene. The CDR3 covers 15 residues, taking in both the cysteine and the phenylalanine. Only CDR3 DNA remains: 45 bases, in frame from the first base. V has 5 bases trimmed and J has 0 bases trimmed; junction bases matching no gene number 2. Healthy HIV-negative adults with no recently reported acute infections or vaccinations were included as donors. Only Caucasian adults living in Nashville, Tennessee, USA were represented among the donors. CD4+ T cells were enriched by magnetic negative selection, after which naive cells were positively selected on CD45RA and the negative fraction was taken as the memory subset. After blood collection by leukapheresis, PBMCs were isolated using Ficoll-Histopaque density gradient centrifugation and then cryopreserved in the vapor phase of liquid nitrogen. Purity and quantity of every magnetically sorted T cell population were checked by analytical flow cytometry. Each sorted fraction had its genomic DNA isolated and then quantified by UV absorbance on a Nanodrop 2000c.

Using the deep immunoSEQ assay, TCR CDR3 regions were amplified from genomic DNA by multiplex PCR. For each cell subset, the extracted genomic DNA was distributed evenly across all wells of several immunoSEQ 96-well plates, and each plate served as one replicate. For sorted subsets, approximately 200 ng of genomic DNA, equivalent to tens of thousands of T cell genomes, went into each replicate PCR. Purified libraries were quantified with a Qubit 3.0 fluorometer, sized on a Bioanalyzer 2100, and re-quantified with the KAPA Library Quantification kit. A separate single-read 150-cycle Illumina NextSeq 550 flow cell was used to sequence each immunoSEQ 96-well plate. For the original study's pipeline: Because the immunoSEQ output held only junctional sequences and lacked quality scores, the filtering could not match the filtering applied to full-length reads. Sequences were annotated with PyIR, a Python wrapper for IgBLAST v1.9, and V/J genes and CDR3 were assigned using IMGT germline references. Reads with weak V/J assignments (E-value above 1e-6), missing CDR3, stop codons, out-of-frame junctions, or ambiguous translated residues were removed. V3J clonotypes were defined by identical inferred V gene, J gene, and CDR3 amino acid sequence. To compute the percentage overlap between repertoires, the number of shared unique clonotypes was divided by the size of the smaller repertoire. Repertoire richness was assessed with RTK rarefaction, the Chao1 estimator, and Recon v2.1 estimates of unobserved clonotypes. Generation probabilities for all TCRbeta clonotypes obtained by the gDNA method from a few donors were computed using OLGA. TCRdb limited this immuneACCESS table to in-frame rearrangements with V and J called. A share of clones is missing; checked studies link under half to unresolved V genes, and the rest is unexplained. The V and J calls and the clone size are those of that table, but D and trimming were determined from the DNA. The sample table contains 1 million to 1.2 million clones; only one count was recorded for 77% of them. The ten largest clones add up to about 0.89% of the sample.

This TCR derives from a man in his late teens or twenties in good health. Some clones in this sample may be carry-over from other donors' samples. Sequenced: memory CD4+ T cells from PBMCs. Reading the label with the study, this specimen's cell subset or site is: CD45RA-negative fraction. The rearrangement combines TRBV7-2 with TRBJ2-5; 11 bases in the junction line up with TRBD2. CDR3 region: CASSRLAGNQETQYF. The DNA is as follows: TGTGCCAGCAGCCGACTAGCGGGGAACCAAGAGACCCAGTACTTC.